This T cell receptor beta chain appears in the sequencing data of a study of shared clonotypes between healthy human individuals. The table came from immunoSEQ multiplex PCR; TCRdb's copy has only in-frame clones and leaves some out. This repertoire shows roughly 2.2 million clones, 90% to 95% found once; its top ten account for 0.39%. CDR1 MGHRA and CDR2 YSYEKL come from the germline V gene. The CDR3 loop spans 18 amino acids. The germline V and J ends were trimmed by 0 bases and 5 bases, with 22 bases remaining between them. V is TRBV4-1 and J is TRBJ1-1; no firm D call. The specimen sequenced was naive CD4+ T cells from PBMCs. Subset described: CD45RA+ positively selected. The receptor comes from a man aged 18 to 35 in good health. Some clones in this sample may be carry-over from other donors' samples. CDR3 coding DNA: TGCGCCAGCAGCCAAGATACGCCAGGTTTTTTCTCGGGGACTGAAGCTTTCTTT. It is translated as CASSQDTPGFFSGTEAFF.